This passage covers 24 T cell receptor beta chains from one sample sequenced in a study of blood T cell repertoires in COVID-19. TCRdb's copy holds only in-frame clones and misses some; the assay was immunoSEQ multiplex PCR. This sample has roughly 140,000 clones; 75% to 90% occur once, and the top ten carry 4%. Sequenced sample: peripheral blood. Every receptor here comes from a woman of 80 years or more with acute or convalescent COVID-19.

This clone was picked up one time. The rearrangement uses TRBV2 and TRBJ2-1, with 9 bases fitting TRBD2. The CDR3 length is 18 residues. Germline-derived CDR1 and CDR2 are SNHLY and FYNNEI. V was clipped by 9 bases and J by 5 bases; unmatched bases: 20. The CDR3 DNA follows: TGTGCCAGGAAGTCGCCCAAACAAATAGCGGGAGAGAACAATGAGCAGTTCTTC. Residues: CARKSPKQIAGENNEQFF.

The gene calls are TRBV7-9 and TRBJ2-7, with TRBD1 identical over 12 bases. CDR1 is SEHNR, CDR2 FQNEAQ, per germline (reference sequence). The CDR3 is made up of 14 amino acids. V trimming: 2 bases; J trimming: 9 bases; junction bases outside the gene matches: 5. The CDR3 DNA reads TGTGCCAGCAGCTTATGGGGACAGGGGGCCGGGCAGTACTTC. Translation gives CASSLWGQGAGQYF. Looking up the rest from reference TRBV7-9 and TRBJ2-7 gives the full variable domain: DTGVSQNPRHKITKRGQNVTFRCDPISEHNRLYWYRQTLGQGPEFLTYFQNEAQLEKSRLLSDRFSAERPKGSFSTLEIQRTEQGDSAMYLCASSLWGQGAGQYFGPGTRLTVT.

The chain combines TRBV24-1 with TRBJ2-3; TRBD1 matches 7 bases. V shed 4 bases, J shed 3 bases, and the junction held 9 bases outside the gene matches. This CDR3 is built from 16 residues. CDR1 is KGHDR and CDR2 is SFDVKD in the germline V gene. CDR3 sequence (DNA): TGTGCCACCAGTGAGGGTCAGGGGGTGGGAACAGATACGCAGTATTTT. It yields the protein CATSEGQGVGTDTQYF.

This clone occurred a few times. The rearrangement joins TRBV19 to TRBJ1-5; D is possibly TRBD1 (5 bases). The CDR3 extends over 14 amino acids. Trimming removed 2 bases at V and 5 bases at J, with 10 bases between. In germline, CDR1 is LNHDA, CDR2 SQIVND (reference sequence). CDR3 in DNA: TGTGCCAGTAGTATACAGGGATTTTATCAGCCCCAGCATTTT. Amino acid sequence: CASSIQGFYQPQHF.

The chain recombines TRBV5-1 with TRBJ2-7; a weak D match, TRBD2 (5 bases). This CDR3 region has 14 residues. Trimming removed 4 bases from V and 6 bases from J, with 17 bases in between. Germline V gene sequence: CDR1 SGHRS, CDR2 YFSETQ. The CDR3 sequence: CASSPGIVGSEQYF. CDR3 nucleotides: TGCGCCAGCAGCCCGGGGATTGTGGGGAGCGAGCAGTACTTC.

The sample holds a few counts of this clone. The chain combines TRBV3-1 (or the pseudogene TRBV3-2) with TRBJ2-1; tentative D call: TRBD1 (6 bases). Trimming pared 5 bases from V and 5 bases from J, leaving 16 bases between. This CDR3 region has 15 residues. Germline values: CDR1 LGHDT, CDR2 YNNKEL (reference sequence). DNA for the CDR3: TGTGCCAGCAGCTATTTTGGACAGATAAACAATGAGCAGTTCTTC. Protein sequence: CASSYFGQINNEQFF.

This clone was seen a few times. The rearrangement joins TRBV6-5 to TRBJ1-6, with 7 bases lining up with TRBD1. J gave up 10 bases and V 7 bases, and 10 bases lay outside the gene matches. CDR3 length equals 14 residues. Germline V CDR1 and CDR2: MNHEY, SVGAGI. DNA of the CDR3: TGTGCCAGCAATCTTATCGGACAGGCCTCACCCCTCCACTTT. It specifies CASNLIGQASPLHF.

The V gene is TRBV6-1, the J gene TRBJ1-4; D gene ambiguous. The V end lost 2 bases, the J end lost 7 bases, and 11 bases lay between the germline ends. The CDR3 extends over 14 amino acids. Germline V gives CDR1 MNHNS, CDR2 SASEGT. CDR3 in amino acids: CASSEHPSGEKLFF. In DNA, the CDR3 is TGTGCCAGCAGTGAACACCCGTCGGGTGAAAAACTGTTTTTT.

This clone was found once. This sequence joins TRBV11-2 and TRBJ2-7; possibly TRBD2 for D (5 bases). The CDR3 loop spans 13 amino acids. Germline V lookup: CDR1 SGHAT, CDR2 FQNNGV. Trimming removed 5 bases from V and 2 bases from J, with 10 bases in between. CDR3 protein: CASSHSGTYEQYF. The DNA for the CDR3 is TGTGCCAGCAGCCATTCGGGGACCTACGAGCAGTACTTC.

V usage is TRBV7-9 and J usage is TRBJ2-5; the D is unclear. Trimming removed 5 bases from V and 5 bases from J, with 24 bases in between. Germline V gene sequence: CDR1 SEHNR, CDR2 FQNEAQ (reference sequence). The CDR3 is 17 amino acids. The DNA for the CDR3 is TGTGCCAGCAGCACTAATCATCAAGCGTCGGATCGGGAGACCCAGTACTTC. The encoded protein is CASSTNHQASDRETQYF. The entire variable domain, with the rest obtained from reference TRBV7-9 and TRBJ2-5, is as follows: DTGVSQNPRHKITKRGQNVTFRCDPISEHNRLYWYRQTLGQGPEFLTYFQNEAQLEKSRLLSDRFSAERPKGSFSTLEIQRTEQGDSAMYLCASSTNHQASDRETQYFGPGTRLLVL.

The V gene is TRBV3-1 (or the pseudogene TRBV3-2), the J gene TRBJ1-2; no definite D call. The V and J ends lost 5 bases and 6 bases respectively, with 19 bases between them. This CDR3 is built from 15 residues. Germline V CDR1 and CDR2: LGHDT, YNNKEL (reference sequence). CDR3 DNA sequence: TGTGCCAGCAGCAATTCATATACGCGGTCCGATGGCTACACCTTC. Its translation is CASSNSYTRSDGYTF.

This clone has a handful of counts. In DNA, the CDR3 is TGTGCCAGCAGGGCGGGAGGTAGGAGCTATGGCTACACCTTC. Amino acid sequence: CASRAGGRSYGYTF. J is TRBJ1-2 and V is TRBV6-5; no firm D call. V lost 6 bases and J lost 4, with 15 bases in between. This CDR3 has 14 amino acids. The V gene's germline CDR1 is MNHEY and CDR2 SVGAGI.

The chain employs TRBV27 and TRBJ1-6; the D gene is possibly TRBD1 (5 bases). The CDR3 runs to 14 residues. Germline CDR1 MNHEY, CDR2 SMNVEV (reference sequence). Trimming left V 6 bases short and J 10 bases short, with 16 bases between. The CDR3 is CASSLQGGGSPLHF. Here the CDR3 DNA reads TGTGCCAGCAGCCTGCAGGGAGGAGGCTCACCCCTCCACTTT.

The gene calls are TRBV18 and TRBJ1-2, with 8 bases aligning to TRBD1. J lost 8 bases, V lost 2 bases, and 7 bases had no gene match. This CDR3 comprises 14 residues. Germline-derived CDR1 and CDR2 are KGHSH and LQKENI. The CDR3 bases are TGTGCCAGCTCACCATCGACAGGGGCGGGAGGCTACACCTTC. It specifies CASSPSTGAGGYTF.

Only a few counts were recorded for this clone. The rearrangement uses TRBV28 and TRBJ1-1; 7 bases fit TRBD1. This CDR3 is 14 amino acids long. V shed 4 bases, J shed 3 bases, and the junction held 5 bases outside the gene matches. The germline V gene has CDR1 MDHEN and CDR2 SYDVKM. In nucleotides, the CDR3 is TGTGCCAGCAGTTCGAGAGACAGGGACACTGAAGCTTTCTTT. Translation: CASSSRDRDTEAFF. Based on the CDR3 plus reference TRBV28 and TRBJ1-1, the full variable domain is DVKVTQSSRYLVKRTGEKVFLECVQDMDHENMFWYRQDPGLGLRLIYFSYDVKMKEKGDIPEGYSVSREKKERFSLILESASTNQTSMYLCASSSRDRDTEAFFGQGTRLTVV.

This clone occurred a few times. J is TRBJ2-1 and V is TRBV7-6; 9 bases match TRBD1. The V gene's germline CDR1 is SGHVS and CDR2 FNYEAQ. Trimming took 4 bases from V and 6 from J; bases not matched to a gene: 13. CDR3 length: 17 residues. DNA of the CDR3: TGTGCCAGCAGCTGGGGGCCGGGACAGGGAGTAGGCAATGAGCAGTTCTTC. This translates into CASSWGPGQGVGNEQFF.

J is TRBJ1-3 and V is TRBV13; D is uncertain. The CDR3 is 14 residues long. The ends were cut back, 0 bases at V and 6 bases at J, with 9 bases in the middle. From germline, CDR1 is PRHDT and CDR2 FYEKMQ (reference sequence). The CDR3, as DNA: TGTGCCAGCAGCTTAGGCGGGATGTCAAACACCATATATTTT. It specifies CASSLGGMSNTIYF.

The chain links TRBV6-5 to TRBJ2-5, with a weak D call TRBD2 (7 bases). Germline CDR1 and CDR2: MNHEY and SVGAGI. This CDR3 spans 14 amino acids. V was clipped by 7 bases and J by 3 bases, with 15 bases between them. CDR3 nucleotides: TGTGCCAGCATGGTTGGCGGGGGCGAAGAGACCCAGTACTTC. Its protein product is CASMVGGGEETQYF.

In its sample, this clone was seen a few times. V usage is TRBV7-9 and J usage is TRBJ2-7; no clear D gene. Trimming took 3 bases from V and 0 from J, leaving 12 bases between them. CDR1 is SEHNR, CDR2 FQNEAQ, per germline (reference sequence). This CDR3 region has 15 residues. The CDR3 loop is CASSLSALSSYEQYF. CDR3 bases: TGTGCCAGCAGCTTGTCCGCCCTGAGCTCCTACGAGCAGTACTTC.

The CDR3, as DNA: TGTGCCAGCAGTTTGAAGGGGTTTGGCTACACCTTC. Protein: CASSLKGFGYTF. The rearrangement links TRBV27 to TRBJ1-2, with a possible D match to TRBD1 (5 bases). V lost 3 bases, J lost 7 bases, and 9 bases lay in between. Germline V gene sequence: CDR1 MNHEY, CDR2 SMNVEV (reference sequence). The CDR3 runs to 12 residues.

About this clone itself: The same CDR3 is also encoded by other DNA sequences in this sample. This sequence joins TRBV19 and TRBJ1-1, with unresolved D. V dropped 3 bases and J dropped 2 bases, with 7 bases sitting between them. This CDR3 comprises 13 residues. In germline, CDR1 is LNHDA, CDR2 SQIVND (reference sequence). The CDR3 DNA follows: TGTGCCAGTAGTATCAGCGGCAACACTGAAGCTTTCTTT. Translating gives CASSISGNTEAFF.

This clone showed up just a few times. The chain is built from TRBV6-5 and TRBJ2-7; D is possibly TRBD2 (6 bases). The length of the CDR3 is 14 residues. The V end lost 4 bases, the J end lost 2 bases, and 12 bases lay between the germline ends. Germline CDR1 and CDR2: MNHEY and SVGAGI. CDR3 in DNA: TGTGCCAGCAGTTTACGGCGGGGAACCTACGAGCAGTACTTC. This translates into CASSLRRGTYEQYF.

This chain links TRBV19 with TRBJ1-4; 7 bases match TRBD1. V was pared by 2 bases and J by 7 bases, with 4 bases of the junction left unmatched. The germline V gene encodes CDR1 LNHDA and CDR2 SQIVND (reference sequence). The CDR3 is 14 amino acids. The CDR3 DNA reads TGTGCCAGTAGTATACAGGGGGAAAGTGAAAAACTGTTTTTT. Residues: CASSIQGESEKLFF.

This clone has more than one count but fewer than ten. This chain uses TRBV19 with TRBJ1-2, with a possible D match to TRBD1 (6 bases). V was trimmed by 3 bases and J by 8 bases, leaving 16 bases between them. Germline V gene sequence: CDR1 LNHDA, CDR2 SQIVND (reference sequence). The CDR3 runs 14 residues. CDR3 amino acids: CASSIGRTGIGYTF. In nucleotides, the CDR3 is TGTGCCAGTAGTATTGGTCGTACAGGGATCGGCTACACCTTC. The variable domain in full, completed from reference TRBV19 and TRBJ1-2, reads DGGITQSPKYLFRKEGQNVTLSCEQNLNHDAMYWYRQDPGQGLRLIYYSQIVNDFQKGDIAEGYSVSREKKESFPLTVTSAQKNPTAFYLCASSIGRTGIGYTFGSGTRLTVV.